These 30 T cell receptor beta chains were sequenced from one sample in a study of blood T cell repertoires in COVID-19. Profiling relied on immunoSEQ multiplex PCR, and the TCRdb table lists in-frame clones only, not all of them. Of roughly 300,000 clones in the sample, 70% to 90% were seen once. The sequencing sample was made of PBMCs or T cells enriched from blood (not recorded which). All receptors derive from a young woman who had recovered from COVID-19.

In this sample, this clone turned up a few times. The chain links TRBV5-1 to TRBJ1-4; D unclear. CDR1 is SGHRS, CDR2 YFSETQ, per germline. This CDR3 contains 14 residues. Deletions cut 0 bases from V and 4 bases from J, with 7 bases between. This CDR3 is CASSLGLFNEKLFF. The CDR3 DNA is TGCGCCAGCAGCTTGGGACTGTTTAATGAAAAACTGTTTTTT.

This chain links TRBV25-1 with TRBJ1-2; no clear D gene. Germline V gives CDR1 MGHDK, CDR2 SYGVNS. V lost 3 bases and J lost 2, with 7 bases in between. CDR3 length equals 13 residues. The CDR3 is CASSEFRNYGYTF. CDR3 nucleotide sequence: TGTGCCAGCAGTGAGTTCAGAAACTATGGCTACACCTTC.

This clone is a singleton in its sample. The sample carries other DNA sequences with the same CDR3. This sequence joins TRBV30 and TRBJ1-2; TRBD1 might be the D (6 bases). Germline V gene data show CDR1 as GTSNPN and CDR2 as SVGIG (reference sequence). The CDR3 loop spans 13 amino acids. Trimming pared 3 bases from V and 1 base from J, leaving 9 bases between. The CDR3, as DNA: TGTGCCTGGAGCGGGGGGCTTAACTATGGCTACACCTTC. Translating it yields CAWSGGLNYGYTF.

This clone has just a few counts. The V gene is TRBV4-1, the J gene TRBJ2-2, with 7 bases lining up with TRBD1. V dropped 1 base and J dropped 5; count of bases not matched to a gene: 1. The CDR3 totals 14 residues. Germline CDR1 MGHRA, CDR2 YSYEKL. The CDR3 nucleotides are TGCGCCAGCAGCCAAGGCAGGGGGACCGGGGAGCTGTTTTTT. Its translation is CASSQGRGTGELFF.

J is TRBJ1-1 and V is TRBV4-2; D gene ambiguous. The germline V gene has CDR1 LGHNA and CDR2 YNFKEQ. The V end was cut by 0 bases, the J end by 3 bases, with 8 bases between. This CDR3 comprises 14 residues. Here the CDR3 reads CASSQDLADTEAFF. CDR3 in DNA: TGTGCCAGCAGCCAAGATCTAGCGGACACTGAAGCTTTCTTT.

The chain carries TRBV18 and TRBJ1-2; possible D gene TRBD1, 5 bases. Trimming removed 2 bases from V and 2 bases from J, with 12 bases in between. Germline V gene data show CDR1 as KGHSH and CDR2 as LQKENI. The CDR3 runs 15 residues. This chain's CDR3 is CASSPRGTSNYGYTF. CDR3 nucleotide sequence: TGTGCCAGCTCACCAAGGGGCACCTCAAACTATGGCTACACCTTC.

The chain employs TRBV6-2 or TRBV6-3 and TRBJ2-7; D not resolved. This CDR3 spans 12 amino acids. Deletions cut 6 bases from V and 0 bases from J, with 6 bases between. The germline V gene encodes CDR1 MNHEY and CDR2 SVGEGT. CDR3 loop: CASSPRSYEQYF. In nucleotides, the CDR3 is TGTGCCAGCAGCCCGCGCTCCTACGAGCAGTACTTC.

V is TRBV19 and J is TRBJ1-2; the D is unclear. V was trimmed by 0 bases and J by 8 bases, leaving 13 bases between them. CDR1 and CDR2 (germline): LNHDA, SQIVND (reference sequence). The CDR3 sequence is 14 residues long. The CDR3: CASSIDRGGGGYTF. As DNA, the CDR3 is TGTGCCAGTAGTATAGACCGGGGAGGTGGAGGCTACACCTTC. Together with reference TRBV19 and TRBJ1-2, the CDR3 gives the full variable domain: DGGITQSPKYLFRKEGQNVTLSCEQNLNHDAMYWYRQDPGQGLRLIYYSQIVNDFQKGDIAEGYSVSREKKESFPLTVTSAQKNPTAFYLCASSIDRGGGGYTFGSGTRLTVV.

The CDR3 is CARSRLHPNYGYTF. DNA for the CDR3: TGTGCCAGAAGCCGTTTACATCCAAACTATGGCTACACCTTC. The chain employs TRBV5-3 and TRBJ1-2, with no clear D. TRBV5-3 belongs to the ORF category, with a function that is uncertain. Trimming removed 4 bases from V and 2 bases from J, with 12 bases in between. The CDR3 spans 14 residues.

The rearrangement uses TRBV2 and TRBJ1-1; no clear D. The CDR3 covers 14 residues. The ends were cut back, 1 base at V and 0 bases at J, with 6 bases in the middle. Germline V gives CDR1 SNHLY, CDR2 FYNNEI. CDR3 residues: CASSEGAVNTEAFF. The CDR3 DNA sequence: TGTGCCAGCAGTGAAGGTGCAGTGAACACTGAAGCTTTCTTT.

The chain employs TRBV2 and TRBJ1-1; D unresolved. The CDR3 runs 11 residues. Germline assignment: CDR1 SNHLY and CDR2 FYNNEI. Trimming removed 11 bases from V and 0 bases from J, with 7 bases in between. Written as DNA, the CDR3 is TGTGCCCAGAAAATGAACACTGAAGCTTTCTTT. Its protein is CAQKMNTEAFF.

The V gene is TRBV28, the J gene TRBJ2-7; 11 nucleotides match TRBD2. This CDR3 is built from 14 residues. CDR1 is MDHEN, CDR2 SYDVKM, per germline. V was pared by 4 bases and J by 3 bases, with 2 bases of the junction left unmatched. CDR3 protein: CASSSTSGVYEQYF. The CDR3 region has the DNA TGTGCCAGCAGTTCGACTAGCGGGGTCTACGAGCAGTACTTC.

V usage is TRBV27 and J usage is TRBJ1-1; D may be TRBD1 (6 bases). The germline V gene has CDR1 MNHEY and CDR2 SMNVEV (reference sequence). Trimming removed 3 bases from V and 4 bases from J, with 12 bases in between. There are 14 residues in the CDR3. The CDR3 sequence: CASSFNRVGTEAFF. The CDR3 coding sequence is TGTGCCAGCAGTTTTAACAGGGTTGGCACTGAAGCTTTCTTT.

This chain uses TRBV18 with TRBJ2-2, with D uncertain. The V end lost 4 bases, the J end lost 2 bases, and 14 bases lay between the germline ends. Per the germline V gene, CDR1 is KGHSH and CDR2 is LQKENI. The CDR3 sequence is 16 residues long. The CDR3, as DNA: TGTGCCAGCTCACAAAACGTCCCGAGTAACACCGGGGAGCTGTTTTTT. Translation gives CASSQNVPSNTGELFF.

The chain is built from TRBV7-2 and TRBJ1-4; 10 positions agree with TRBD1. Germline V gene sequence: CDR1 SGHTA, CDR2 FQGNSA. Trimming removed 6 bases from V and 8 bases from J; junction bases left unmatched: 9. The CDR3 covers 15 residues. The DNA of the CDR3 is TGTGCCAGCAGTTCGGACAGGGGGTTGGAAGAAAAACTGTTTTTT. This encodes CASSSDRGLEEKLFF.

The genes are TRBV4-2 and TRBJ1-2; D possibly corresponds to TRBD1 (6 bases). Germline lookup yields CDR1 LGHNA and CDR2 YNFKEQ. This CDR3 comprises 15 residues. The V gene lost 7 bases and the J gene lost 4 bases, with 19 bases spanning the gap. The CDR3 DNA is TGTGCCAGCAACCTCCGGACAGAAGAGACCTATGGCTACACCTTC. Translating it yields CASNLRTEETYGYTF.

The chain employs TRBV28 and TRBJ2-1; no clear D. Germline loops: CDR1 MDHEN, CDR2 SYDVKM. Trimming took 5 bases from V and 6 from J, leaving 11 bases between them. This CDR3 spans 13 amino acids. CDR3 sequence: CASSRRAPNEQFF. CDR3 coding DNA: TGTGCCAGCAGTCGCCGCGCCCCCAATGAGCAGTTCTTC.

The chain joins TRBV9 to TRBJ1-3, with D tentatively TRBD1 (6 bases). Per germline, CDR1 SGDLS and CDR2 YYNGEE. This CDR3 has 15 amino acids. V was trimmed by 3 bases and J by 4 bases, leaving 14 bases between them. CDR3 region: CASSARTGRGNTIYF. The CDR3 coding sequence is TGTGCCAGCAGCGCCAGAACAGGGCGAGGAAACACCATATATTTT.

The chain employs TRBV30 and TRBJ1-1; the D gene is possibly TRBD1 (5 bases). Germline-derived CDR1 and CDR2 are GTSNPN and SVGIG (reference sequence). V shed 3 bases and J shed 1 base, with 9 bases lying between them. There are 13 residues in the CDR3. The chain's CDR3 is CAWRGGGNTEAFF. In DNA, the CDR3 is TGTGCCTGGAGGGGGGGAGGGAACACTGAAGCTTTCTTT.

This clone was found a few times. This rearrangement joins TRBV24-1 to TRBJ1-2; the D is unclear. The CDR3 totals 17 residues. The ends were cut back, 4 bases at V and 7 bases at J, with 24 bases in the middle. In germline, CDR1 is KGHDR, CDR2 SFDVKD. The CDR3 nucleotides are TGTGCCACCAGTGACCCACTTACCGGGAGCTCCCTGGGTGGCTACACCTTC. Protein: CATSDPLTGSSLGGYTF.

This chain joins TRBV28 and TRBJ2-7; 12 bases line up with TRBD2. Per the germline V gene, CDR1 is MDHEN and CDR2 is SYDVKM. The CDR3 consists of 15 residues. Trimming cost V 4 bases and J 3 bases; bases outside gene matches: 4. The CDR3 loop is CASSWTSGALYEQYF. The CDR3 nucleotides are TGTGCCAGCAGTTGGACTAGCGGGGCTCTCTACGAGCAGTACTTC.

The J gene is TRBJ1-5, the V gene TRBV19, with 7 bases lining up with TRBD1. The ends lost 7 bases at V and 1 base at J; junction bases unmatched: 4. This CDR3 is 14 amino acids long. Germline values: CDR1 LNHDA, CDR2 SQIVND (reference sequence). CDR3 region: CASTPQGSNQPQHF. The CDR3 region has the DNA TGTGCCAGTACCCCACAGGGGAGCAATCAGCCCCAGCATTTT.

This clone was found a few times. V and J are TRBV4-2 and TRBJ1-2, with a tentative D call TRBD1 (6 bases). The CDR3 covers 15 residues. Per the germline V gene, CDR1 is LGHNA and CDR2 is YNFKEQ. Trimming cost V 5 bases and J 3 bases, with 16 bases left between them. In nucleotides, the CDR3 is TGTGCCAGCAGCGAGATAACAGGGTTTGACTATGGCTACACCTTC. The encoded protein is CASSEITGFDYGYTF.

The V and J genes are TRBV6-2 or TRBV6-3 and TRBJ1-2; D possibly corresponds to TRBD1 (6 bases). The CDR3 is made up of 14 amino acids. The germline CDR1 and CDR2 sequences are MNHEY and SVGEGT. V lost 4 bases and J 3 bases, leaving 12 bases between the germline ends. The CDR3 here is CASSFPTGDYGYTF. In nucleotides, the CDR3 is TGTGCCAGCAGTTTTCCGACAGGTGACTATGGCTACACCTTC.

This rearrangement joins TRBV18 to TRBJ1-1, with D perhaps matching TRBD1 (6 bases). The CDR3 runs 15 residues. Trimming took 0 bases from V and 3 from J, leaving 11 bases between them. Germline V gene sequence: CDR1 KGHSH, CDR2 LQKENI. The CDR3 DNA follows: TGTGCCAGCTCACCACCGTCCGGGGGGCACACTGAAGCTTTCTTT. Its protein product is CASSPPSGGHTEAFF.

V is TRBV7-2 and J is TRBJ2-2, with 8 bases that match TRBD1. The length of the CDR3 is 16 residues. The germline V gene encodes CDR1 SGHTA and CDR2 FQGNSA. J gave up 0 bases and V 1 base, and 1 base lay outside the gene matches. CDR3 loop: CASSLGDRSNTGELFF. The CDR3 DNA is TGTGCCAGCAGCTTAGGGGACAGGTCGAACACCGGGGAGCTGTTTTTT.

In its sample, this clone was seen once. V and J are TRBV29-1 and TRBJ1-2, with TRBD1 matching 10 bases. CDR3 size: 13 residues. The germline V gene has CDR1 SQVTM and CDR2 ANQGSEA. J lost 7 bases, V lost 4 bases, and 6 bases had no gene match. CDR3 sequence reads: CSVVGDRGFGYTF. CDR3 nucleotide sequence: TGCAGCGTTGTGGGGGACAGGGGTTTTGGCTACACCTTC.

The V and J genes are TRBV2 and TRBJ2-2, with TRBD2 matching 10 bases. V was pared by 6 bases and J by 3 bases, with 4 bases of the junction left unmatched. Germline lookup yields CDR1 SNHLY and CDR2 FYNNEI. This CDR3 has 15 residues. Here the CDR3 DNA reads TGTGCCAGCAGCACAGCGGGGGGGCACACCGGGGAGCTGTTTTTT. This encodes CASSTAGGHTGELFF.

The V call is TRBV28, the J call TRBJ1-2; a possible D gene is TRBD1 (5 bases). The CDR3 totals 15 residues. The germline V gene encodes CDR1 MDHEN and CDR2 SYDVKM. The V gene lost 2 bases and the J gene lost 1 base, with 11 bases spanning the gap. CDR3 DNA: TGTGCCAGCAGTTTAAGGGGCGGAAATAACTATGGCTACACCTTC. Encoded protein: CASSLRGGNNYGYTF.

CDR3 sequence: CSVEPEEGLAFF. The CDR3, as DNA: TGCAGCGTTGAACCAGAGGAAGGCTTAGCTTTCTTT. This sequence joins TRBV29-1 and TRBJ1-1; D gene uncertain. With 2 bases removed from V and 10 bases from J, the gap between germline ends came to 14 bases. This CDR3 contains 12 residues. CDR1 is SQVTM, CDR2 ANQGSEA, per germline.